This TCR beta chain came from a study of T-cell reconstitution after alpha-beta-depleted transplantation in children. Unique molecular identifiers were incorporated into the prepared TCRbeta library. One entry per CDR3 protein results from TCRdb running MiXCR on the PCR reads. The sample has 600,000 to 800,000 distinct CDR3 sequences, around 13% seen once. This clonotype was found many times. What it binds is unknown. The CDR3 consists of 14 residues. The germline V gene encodes CDR1 ENHRY and CDR2 SYGVKD. The V and J ends lost 10 bases and 0 bases respectively, with 14 bases between them. Study-level findings and limits: At around two months after transplant, the alpha-beta T cells were reportedly derived from several hundred expanded clones that came from non-depleted graft cells. From newly produced T cells came most of the T-cell counts and diversity one year after transplant.

This TCR came from a girl aged 2-10 years with congenital amegakaryocytic thrombocytopenia, due to receive a stem cell transplant. The V call is TRBV10-3, the J call TRBJ2-3, with D hard to call. Sample: PBMCs, taken before TCRalphabeta/CD19-depleted stem cell transplant. CDR3 sequence: CATSLAESTDTQYF. Here the CDR3 DNA reads TGTGCCACCTCGCTGGCAGAGAGCACAGATACGCAGTATTTT.